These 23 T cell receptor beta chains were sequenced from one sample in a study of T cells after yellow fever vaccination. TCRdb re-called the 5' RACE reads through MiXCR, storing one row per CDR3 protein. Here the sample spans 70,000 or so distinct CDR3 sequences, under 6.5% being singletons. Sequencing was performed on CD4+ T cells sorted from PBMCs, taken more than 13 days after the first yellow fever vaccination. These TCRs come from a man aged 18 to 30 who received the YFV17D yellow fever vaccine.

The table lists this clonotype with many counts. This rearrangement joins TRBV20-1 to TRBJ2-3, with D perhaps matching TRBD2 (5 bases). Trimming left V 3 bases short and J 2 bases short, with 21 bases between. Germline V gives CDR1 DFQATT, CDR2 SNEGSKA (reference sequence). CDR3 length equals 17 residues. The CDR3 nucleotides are TGCAGTGCTAGGTCCGGGTTTTCGGCTAGCACCACAGATACGCAGTATTTT. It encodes CSARSGFSASTTDTQYF.

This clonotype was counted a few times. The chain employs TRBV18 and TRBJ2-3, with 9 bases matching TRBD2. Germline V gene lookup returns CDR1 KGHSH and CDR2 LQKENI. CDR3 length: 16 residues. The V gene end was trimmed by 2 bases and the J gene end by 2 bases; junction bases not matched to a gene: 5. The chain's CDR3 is CASSPMSGGNTDTQYF. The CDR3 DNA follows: TGTGCCAGCTCACCAATGAGCGGGGGGAACACAGATACGCAGTATTTT.

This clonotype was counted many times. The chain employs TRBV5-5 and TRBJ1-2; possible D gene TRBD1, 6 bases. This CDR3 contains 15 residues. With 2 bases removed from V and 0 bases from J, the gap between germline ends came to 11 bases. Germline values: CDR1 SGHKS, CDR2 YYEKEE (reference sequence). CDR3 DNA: TGTGCCAGCAGCTTAATCAGGGGAGCTAACTATGGCTACACCTTC. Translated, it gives CASSLIRGANYGYTF.

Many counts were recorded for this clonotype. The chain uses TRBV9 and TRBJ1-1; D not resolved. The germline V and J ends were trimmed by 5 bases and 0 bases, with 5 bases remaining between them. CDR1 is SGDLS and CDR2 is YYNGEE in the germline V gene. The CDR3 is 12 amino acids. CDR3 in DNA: TGTGCCAGCAGTCGGATGAACACTGAAGCTTTCTTT. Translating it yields CASSRMNTEAFF.

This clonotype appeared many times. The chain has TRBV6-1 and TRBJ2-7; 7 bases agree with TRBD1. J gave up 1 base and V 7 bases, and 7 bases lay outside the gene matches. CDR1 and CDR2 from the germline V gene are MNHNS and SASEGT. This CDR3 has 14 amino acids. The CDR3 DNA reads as TGTGCCAGCACCACGACAGGGTTGTCCTACGAGCAGTACTTC. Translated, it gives CASTTTGLSYEQYF.

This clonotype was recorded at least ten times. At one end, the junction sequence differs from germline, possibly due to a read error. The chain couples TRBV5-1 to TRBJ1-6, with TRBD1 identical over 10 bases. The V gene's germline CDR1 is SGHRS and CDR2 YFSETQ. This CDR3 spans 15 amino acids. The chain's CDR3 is CASRLDRTGGFFLHF. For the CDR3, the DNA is TGCGCCAGCAGATTGGACAGGACAGGGGGATTCTTCCTCCACTTT.

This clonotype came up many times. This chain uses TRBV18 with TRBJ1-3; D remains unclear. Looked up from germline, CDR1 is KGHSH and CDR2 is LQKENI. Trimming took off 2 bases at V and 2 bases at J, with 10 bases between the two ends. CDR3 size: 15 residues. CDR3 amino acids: CASSPSFQPGNTIYF. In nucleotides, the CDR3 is TGTGCCAGCTCACCATCTTTTCAGCCTGGAAACACCATATATTTT.

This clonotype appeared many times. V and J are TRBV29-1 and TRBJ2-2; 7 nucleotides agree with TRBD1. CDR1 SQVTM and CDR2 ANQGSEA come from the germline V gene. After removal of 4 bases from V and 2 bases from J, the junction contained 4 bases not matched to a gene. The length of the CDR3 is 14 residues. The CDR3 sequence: CSVGQGRNTGELFF. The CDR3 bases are TGCAGCGTTGGACAGGGTAGAAACACCGGGGAGCTGTTTTTT.

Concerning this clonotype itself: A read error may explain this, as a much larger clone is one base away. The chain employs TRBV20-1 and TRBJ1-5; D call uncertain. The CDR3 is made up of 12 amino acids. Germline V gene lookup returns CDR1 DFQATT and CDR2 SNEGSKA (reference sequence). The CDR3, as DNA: TGCAGTGTGGTACAAGGCAATCATCCCCAGCATTTT. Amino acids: CSVVQGNHPQHF.

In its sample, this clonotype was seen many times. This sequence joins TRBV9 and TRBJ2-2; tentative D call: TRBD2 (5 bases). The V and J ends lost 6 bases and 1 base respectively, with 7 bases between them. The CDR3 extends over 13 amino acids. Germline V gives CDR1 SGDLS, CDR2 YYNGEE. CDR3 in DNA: TGTGCCAGCACCCGGGAGAACACCGGGGAGCTGTTTTTT. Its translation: CASTRENTGELFF.

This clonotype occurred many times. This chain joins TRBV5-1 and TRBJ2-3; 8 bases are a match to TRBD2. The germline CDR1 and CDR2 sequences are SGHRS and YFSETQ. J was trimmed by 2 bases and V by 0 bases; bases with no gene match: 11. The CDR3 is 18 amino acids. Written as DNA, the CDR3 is TGCGCCAGCAGCTTGGCCGGGGGAGCGGGGGTTACCACAGATACGCAGTATTTT. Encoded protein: CASSLAGGAGVTTDTQYF.

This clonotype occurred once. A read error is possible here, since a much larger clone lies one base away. The CDR3 protein is CSSSLGVGGTEAFF. CDR3 nucleotide sequence: TGCTCCAGCAGCCTAGGGGTTGGGGGCACTGAAGCTTTCTTT. The rearrangement uses TRBV5-1 and TRBJ1-1, with D perhaps TRBD1 (5 bases). This CDR3 is built from 14 residues. Germline-derived CDR1 and CDR2 are SGHRS and YFSETQ. Full variable domain (missing parts from reference TRBV5-1 and TRBJ1-1): KAGVTQTPRYLIKTRGQQVTLSCSPISGHRSVSWYQQTPGQGLQFLFEYFSETQRNKGNFPGRFSGRQFSNSRSEMNVSTLELGDSALYLCSSSLGVGGTEAFFGQGTRLTVV.

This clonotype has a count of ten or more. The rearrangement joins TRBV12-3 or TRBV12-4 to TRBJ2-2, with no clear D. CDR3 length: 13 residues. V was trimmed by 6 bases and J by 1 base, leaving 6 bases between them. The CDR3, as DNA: TGTGCCAGCAGGTCAGGGAACACCGGGGAGCTGTTTTTT. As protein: CASRSGNTGELFF.

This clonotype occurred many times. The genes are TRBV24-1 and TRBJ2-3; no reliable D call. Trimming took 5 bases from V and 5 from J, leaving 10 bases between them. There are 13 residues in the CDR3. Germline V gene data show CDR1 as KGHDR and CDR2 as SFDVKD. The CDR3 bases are TGTGCCACCAGTGTTGGCGGTGGAGATACGCAGTATTTT. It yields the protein CATSVGGGDTQYF.

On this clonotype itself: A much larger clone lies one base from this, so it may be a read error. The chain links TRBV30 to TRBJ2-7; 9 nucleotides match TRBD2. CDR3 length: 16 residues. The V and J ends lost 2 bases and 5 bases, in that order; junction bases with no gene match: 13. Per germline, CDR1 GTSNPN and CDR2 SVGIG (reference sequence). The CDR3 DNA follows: TGTGCCTGGAGTACCCCTATGATAGCGGGGGATCACGAGCAGTACTTC. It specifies CAWSTPMIAGDHEQYF.

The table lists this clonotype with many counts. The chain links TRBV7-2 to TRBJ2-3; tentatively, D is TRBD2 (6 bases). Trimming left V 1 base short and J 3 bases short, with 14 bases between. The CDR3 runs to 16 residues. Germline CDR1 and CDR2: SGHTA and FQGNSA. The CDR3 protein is CASSLVKGGVTDTQYF. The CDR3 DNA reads TGTGCCAGCAGCTTAGTTAAAGGAGGGGTAACAGATACGCAGTATTTT.

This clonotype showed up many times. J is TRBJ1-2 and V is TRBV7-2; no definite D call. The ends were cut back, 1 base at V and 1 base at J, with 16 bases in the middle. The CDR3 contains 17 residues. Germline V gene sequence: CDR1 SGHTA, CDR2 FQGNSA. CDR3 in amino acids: CASSLVGVGSVNYGYTF. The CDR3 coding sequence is TGTGCCAGCAGCTTAGTTGGGGTCGGCAGCGTTAACTATGGCTACACCTTC.

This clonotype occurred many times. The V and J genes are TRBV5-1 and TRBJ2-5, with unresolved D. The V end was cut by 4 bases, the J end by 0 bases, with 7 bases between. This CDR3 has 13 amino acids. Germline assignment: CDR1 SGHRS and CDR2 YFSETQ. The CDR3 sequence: CASSIGNQETQYF. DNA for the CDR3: TGCGCCAGCAGCATCGGAAACCAAGAGACCCAGTACTTC.

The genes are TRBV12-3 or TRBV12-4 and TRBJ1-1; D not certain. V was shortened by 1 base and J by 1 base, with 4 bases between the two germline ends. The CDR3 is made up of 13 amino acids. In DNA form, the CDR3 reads TGTGCCAGCAGTTTAGGTTGGAACACTGAAGCTTTCTTT. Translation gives CASSLGWNTEAFF.

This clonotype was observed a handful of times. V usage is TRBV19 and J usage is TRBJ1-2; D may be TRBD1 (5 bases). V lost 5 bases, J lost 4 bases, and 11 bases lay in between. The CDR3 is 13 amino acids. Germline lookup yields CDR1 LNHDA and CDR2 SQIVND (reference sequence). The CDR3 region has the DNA TGTGCCAGTAGTCCGGGACTGGGCTATGGCTACACCTTC. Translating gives CASSPGLGYGYTF. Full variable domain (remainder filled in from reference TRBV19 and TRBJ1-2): DGGITQSPKYLFRKEGQNVTLSCEQNLNHDAMYWYRQDPGQGLRLIYYSQIVNDFQKGDIAEGYSVSREKKESFPLTVTSAQKNPTAFYLCASSPGLGYGYTFGSGTRLTVV.

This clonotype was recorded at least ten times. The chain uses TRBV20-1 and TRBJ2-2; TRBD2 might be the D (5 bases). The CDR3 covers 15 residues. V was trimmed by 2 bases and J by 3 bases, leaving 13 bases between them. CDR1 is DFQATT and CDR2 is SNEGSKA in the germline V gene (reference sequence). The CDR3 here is CSARISSGYTGELFF. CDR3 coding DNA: TGCAGTGCTAGAATTTCGTCGGGGTACACCGGGGAGCTGTTTTTT.

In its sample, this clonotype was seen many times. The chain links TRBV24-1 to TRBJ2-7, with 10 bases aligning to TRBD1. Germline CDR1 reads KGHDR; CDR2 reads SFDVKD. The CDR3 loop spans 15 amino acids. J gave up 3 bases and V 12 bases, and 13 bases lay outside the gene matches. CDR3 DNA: TGTGCCCCCCAGGCTCGGGACAGGGGACTCTACGAGCAGTACGTC. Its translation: CAPQARDRGLYEQYV.

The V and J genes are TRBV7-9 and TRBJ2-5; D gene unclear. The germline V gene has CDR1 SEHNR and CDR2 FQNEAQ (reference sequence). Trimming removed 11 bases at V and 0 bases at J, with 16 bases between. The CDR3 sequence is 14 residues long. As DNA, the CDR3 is TGTGCCGTCCGACCGGACGGCTACCAAGAGACCCAGTACTTC. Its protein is CAVRPDGYQETQYF.